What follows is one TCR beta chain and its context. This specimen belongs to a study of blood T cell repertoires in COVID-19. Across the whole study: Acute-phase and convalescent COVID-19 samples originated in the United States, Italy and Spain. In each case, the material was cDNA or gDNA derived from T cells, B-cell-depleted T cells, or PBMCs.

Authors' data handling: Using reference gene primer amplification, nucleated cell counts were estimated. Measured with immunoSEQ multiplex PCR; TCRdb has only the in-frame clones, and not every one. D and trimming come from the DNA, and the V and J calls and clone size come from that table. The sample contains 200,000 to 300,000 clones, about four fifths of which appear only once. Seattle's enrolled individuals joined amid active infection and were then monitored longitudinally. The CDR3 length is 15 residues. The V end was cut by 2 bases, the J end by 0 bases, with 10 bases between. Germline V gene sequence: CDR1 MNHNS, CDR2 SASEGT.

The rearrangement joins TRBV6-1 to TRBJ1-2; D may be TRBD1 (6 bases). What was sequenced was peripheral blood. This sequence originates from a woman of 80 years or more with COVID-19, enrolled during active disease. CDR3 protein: CASSEIDRTNYGYTF. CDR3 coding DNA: TGTGCCAGCAGTGAAATCGACAGGACTAACTATGGCTACACCTTC.